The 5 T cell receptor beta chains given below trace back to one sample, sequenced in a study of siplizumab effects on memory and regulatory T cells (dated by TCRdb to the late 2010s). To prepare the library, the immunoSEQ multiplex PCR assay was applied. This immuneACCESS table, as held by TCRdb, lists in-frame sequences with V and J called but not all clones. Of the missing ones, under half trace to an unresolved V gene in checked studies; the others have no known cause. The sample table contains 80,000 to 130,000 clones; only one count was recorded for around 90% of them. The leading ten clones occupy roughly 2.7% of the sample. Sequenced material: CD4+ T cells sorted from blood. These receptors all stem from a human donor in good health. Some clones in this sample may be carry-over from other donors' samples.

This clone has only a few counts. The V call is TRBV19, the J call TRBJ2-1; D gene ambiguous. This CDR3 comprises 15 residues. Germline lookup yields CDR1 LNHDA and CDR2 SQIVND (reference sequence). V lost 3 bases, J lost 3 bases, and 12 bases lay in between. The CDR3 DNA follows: TGTGCCAGTAGTATTCGGTGGAGCTACTACAATGAGCAGTTCTTC. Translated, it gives CASSIRWSYYNEQFF.

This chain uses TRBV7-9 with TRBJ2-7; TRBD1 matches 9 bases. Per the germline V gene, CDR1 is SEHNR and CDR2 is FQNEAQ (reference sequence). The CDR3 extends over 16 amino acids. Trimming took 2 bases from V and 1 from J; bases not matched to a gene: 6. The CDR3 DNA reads TGTGCCAGCAGCTTATACGGGACAGGGTCTTCCTACGAGCAGTACTTC. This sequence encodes CASSLYGTGSSYEQYF.

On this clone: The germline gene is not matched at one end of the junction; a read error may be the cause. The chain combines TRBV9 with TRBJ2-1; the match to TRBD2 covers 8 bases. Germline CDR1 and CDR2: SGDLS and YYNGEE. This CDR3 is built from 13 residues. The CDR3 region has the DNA TGTGCCAGCAGACCACAGCTCGAGCGGGAGCTGTTCTTC. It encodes CASRPQLERELFF.

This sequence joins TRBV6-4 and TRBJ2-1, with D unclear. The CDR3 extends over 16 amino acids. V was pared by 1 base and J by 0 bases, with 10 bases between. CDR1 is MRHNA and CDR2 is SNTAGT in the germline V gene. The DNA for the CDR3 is TGTGCCAGCAGTGACTTTGCGTGGAGCTCCTACAATGAGCAGTTCTTC. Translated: CASSDFAWSSYNEQFF.

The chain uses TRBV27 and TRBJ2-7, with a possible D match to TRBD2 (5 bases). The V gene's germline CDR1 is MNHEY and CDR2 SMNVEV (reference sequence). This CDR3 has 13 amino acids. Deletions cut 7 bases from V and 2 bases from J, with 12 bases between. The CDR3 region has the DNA TGTGCCAGCATCGCCAGCGGAGCCTACGAGCAGTACTTC. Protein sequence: CASIASGAYEQYF.